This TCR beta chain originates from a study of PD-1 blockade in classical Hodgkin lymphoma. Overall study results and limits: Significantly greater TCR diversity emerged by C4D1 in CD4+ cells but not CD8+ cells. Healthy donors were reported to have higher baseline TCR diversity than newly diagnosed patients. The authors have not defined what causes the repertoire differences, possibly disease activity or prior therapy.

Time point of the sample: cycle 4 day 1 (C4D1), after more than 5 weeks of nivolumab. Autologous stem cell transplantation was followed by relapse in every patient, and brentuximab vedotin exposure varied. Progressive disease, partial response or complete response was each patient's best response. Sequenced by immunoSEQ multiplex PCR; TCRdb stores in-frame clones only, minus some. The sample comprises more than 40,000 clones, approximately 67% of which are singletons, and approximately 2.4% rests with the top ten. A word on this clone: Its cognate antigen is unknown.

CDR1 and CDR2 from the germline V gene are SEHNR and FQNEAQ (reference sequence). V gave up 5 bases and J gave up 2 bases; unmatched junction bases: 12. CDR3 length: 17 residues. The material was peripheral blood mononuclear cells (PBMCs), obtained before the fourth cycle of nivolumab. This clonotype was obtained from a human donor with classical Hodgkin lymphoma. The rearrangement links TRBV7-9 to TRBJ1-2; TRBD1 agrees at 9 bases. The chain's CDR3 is CASSPGQGSVSNYGYTF. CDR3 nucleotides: TGTGCCAGCAGCCCAGGACAGGGGTCCGTGTCAAACTATGGCTACACCTTC.